The 21 T cell receptor beta chains listed next were all sequenced from one sample in a study of T cell repertoires in cytomegalovirus infection. Their cognate antigens are unknown. Each CDR3 protein is one row after TCRdb ran MiXCR on the reads. This sample has some 560,000 distinct CDR3 sequences; under 45% occur once, and the top ten carry about 48%. The specimen was cultured PBMCs, collected from culture after CMV antigen stimulation. The receptors come from a human donor in good health (CMV status not recorded). Some clones in this sample may be carry-over from other donors' samples.

This chain uses TRBV6-5 with TRBJ2-1, with 9 bases matching TRBD2. Germline V gene lookup returns CDR1 MNHEY and CDR2 SVGAGI. J lost 12 bases, V lost 6 bases, and 12 bases had no gene match. The CDR3 totals 14 residues. In DNA, the CDR3 is TGTGCCAGCAGGAGCTCCGGGACTAGCTTGCGGCAGTTCTTC. It specifies CASRSSGTSLRQFF.

V is TRBV28 and J is TRBJ1-2; D is unclear. The germline V gene encodes CDR1 MDHEN and CDR2 SYDVKM. The ends were cut back, 6 bases at V and 4 bases at J, with 15 bases in the middle. The CDR3 spans 14 residues. The CDR3 is CASRVLGLGYGYTF. CDR3 bases: TGTGCCAGCAGGGTCCTCGGCCTGGGCTATGGCTACACCTTC.

The V call is TRBV28, the J call TRBJ2-7, with a weak D call TRBD2 (6 bases). Trimming cost V 8 bases and J 6 bases, with 17 bases left between them. The CDR3 consists of 13 residues. Germline CDR1 is MDHEN and CDR2 is SYDVKM. This CDR3 is CASSWGDWGEQYF. The CDR3 DNA is TGTGCCAGCTCTTGGGGGGATTGGGGCGAGCAGTACTTC.

This sequence joins TRBV4-2 and TRBJ2-3; TRBD2 agrees at 12 bases. Per germline, CDR1 LGHNA and CDR2 YNFKEQ. The trim removed 1 base at V and 3 bases at J, leaving 5 bases unmatched. This CDR3 region has 17 residues. The CDR3 DNA follows: TGTGCCAGCAGCCAAGGAGGGCTAGCGGGGGGGACAGATACGCAGTATTTT. Amino acids: CASSQGGLAGGTDTQYF.

This chain connects TRBV4-2 to TRBJ1-5; 7 positions agree with TRBD1. V shed 1 base, J shed 0 bases, and the junction held 12 bases outside the gene matches. The CDR3 has 19 residues. Germline lookup yields CDR1 LGHNA and CDR2 YNFKEQ. CDR3 residues: CASSQVAATGPYSNQPQHF. Here the CDR3 DNA reads TGTGCCAGCAGCCAAGTCGCAGCGACAGGGCCTTATAGCAATCAGCCCCAGCATTTT.

The sample holds a few counts of this clonotype. The V gene is TRBV6-5, the J gene TRBJ1-5; weak D call: TRBD1 (6 bases). V was clipped by 6 bases and J by 0 bases, with 21 bases between them. In germline, CDR1 is MNHEY, CDR2 SVGAGI. This CDR3 spans 18 amino acids. This CDR3 reads CASRKLNILDSSNQPQHF. In nucleotides, the CDR3 is TGTGCCAGCAGAAAACTTAACATCCTGGACAGTAGCAATCAGCCCCAGCATTTT.

The sample holds many counts of this clonotype. This rearrangement joins TRBV7-2 to TRBJ2-7, with a possible D match to TRBD2 (6 bases). The germline V and J ends were trimmed by 1 base and 0 bases, with 13 bases remaining between them. Per germline, CDR1 SGHTA and CDR2 FQGNSA. The CDR3 consists of 16 residues. CDR3 loop: CASSLGGAKSSYEQYF. The CDR3 DNA reads as TGTGCCAGCAGCTTAGGCGGGGCGAAAAGCTCCTACGAGCAGTACTTC.

This chain links TRBV20-1 with TRBJ2-1; 9 bases line up with TRBD2. Germline trimming cut 6 bases from V and 0 bases from J; bases unmatched to any gene: 9. The CDR3 covers 16 residues. Germline-derived CDR1 and CDR2 are DFQATT and SNEGSKA (reference sequence). CDR3 in DNA: TGCAGTGCCCCCGTGATGCGGGGGGGCTCCTACAATGAGCAGTTCTTC. Translation gives CSAPVMRGGSYNEQFF.

The chain recombines TRBV4-1 with TRBJ2-7, with 11 bases matching TRBD2. CDR3 size: 18 residues. V dropped 1 base and J dropped 5; count of bases not matched to a gene: 13. Germline assignment: CDR1 MGHRA and CDR2 YSYEKL. The DNA of the CDR3 is TGCGCCAGCAGCCAAGGGCTAGCGGGAGGTCATAGCAACGACGAGCAGTACTTC. Amino acids: CASSQGLAGGHSNDEQYF.

This clonotype appeared a few times. The chain carries TRBV6-1 and TRBJ1-6, with TRBD1 as a possible D gene (5 bases). The CDR3 spans 14 residues. Trimming took off 5 bases at V and 5 bases at J, with 10 bases between the two ends. The germline CDR1 and CDR2 sequences are MNHNS and SASEGT. The CDR3 DNA sequence: TGTGCCAGCAGTCTCGACAGAAATAATTCACCCCTCCACTTT. Its protein is CASSLDRNNSPLHF.

This clonotype turned up a few times. The rearrangement links TRBV4-3 to TRBJ2-1; D ambiguous. CDR1 and CDR2 from the germline V gene are LGHNA and YSLEER. V was cut by 0 bases and J by 0 bases, with 15 bases left in between. The CDR3 covers 18 residues. For the CDR3, the DNA is TGCGCCAGCAGCCAAGACCTGGGCGATAAGAGCTCCTACAATGAGCAGTTCTTC. Its protein is CASSQDLGDKSSYNEQFF.

The rearrangement uses TRBV7-2 and TRBJ2-2; D is possibly TRBD2 (5 bases). Between the trimmed V and J ends, which lost 2 bases and 3 bases, there was a span of 13 bases. Germline loops: CDR1 SGHTA, CDR2 FQGNSA. The CDR3 totals 16 residues. DNA for the CDR3: TGTGCCAGCAGCTTAAGATCGAGGGTTGACACCGGGGAGCTGTTTTTT. Translation: CASSLRSRVDTGELFF.

The J gene is TRBJ1-1, the V gene TRBV12-3 or TRBV12-4, with TRBD1 as a possible D gene (5 bases). V lost 4 bases to trimming and J lost 3 bases, with 15 bases between them. The CDR3 loop spans 15 amino acids. The CDR3 nucleotides read TGTGCCAGCAGTTATAACCTGGGGCCGGACACTGAAGCTTTCTTT. It encodes CASSYNLGPDTEAFF.

The chain employs TRBV28 and TRBJ2-3; 10 nucleotides match TRBD2. Trimming cost V 3 bases and J 8 bases; bases outside gene matches: 8. The CDR3 is 15 residues long. Germline assignment: CDR1 MDHEN and CDR2 SYDVKM. The CDR3 DNA reads TGTGCCAGCAGTTTGGCTAGCGGGGGCTCGGCTACGCAGTATTTT. Residues: CASSLASGGSATQYF.

The chain uses TRBV5-4 and TRBJ2-1; the D gene is possibly TRBD1 (5 bases). Germline assignment: CDR1 SGHNT and CDR2 YYREEE (reference sequence). V lost 2 bases, J lost 0 bases, and 12 bases lay in between. This CDR3 is built from 16 residues. The CDR3, as DNA: TGTGCCAGCAGCTTTGGTCCAGACAGCTCCTACAATGAGCAGTTCTTC. As protein: CASSFGPDSSYNEQFF.

This chain joins TRBV6-1 and TRBJ2-5; D not resolved. CDR1 and CDR2 (germline): MNHNS, SASEGT. This CDR3 has 15 amino acids. Trimming removed 5 bases from V and 1 base from J, with 14 bases in between. CDR3 sequence reads: CASSYDPRTQETQYF. CDR3 nucleotides: TGTGCCAGCAGTTATGACCCCCGGACCCAAGAGACCCAGTACTTC.

The chain employs TRBV7-2 and TRBJ2-1; no clear D. CDR3 size: 15 residues. From germline, CDR1 is SGHTA and CDR2 FQGNSA. V lost 1 base and J lost 4, with 11 bases in between. CDR3 sequence (DNA): TGTGCCAGCAGCTTAGGACCGGCCTCATACAATGAGCAGTTCTTC. Residues: CASSLGPASYNEQFF.

This clonotype was counted at least ten times. The chain recombines TRBV7-2 with TRBJ2-7, with D perhaps matching TRBD1 (6 bases). The CDR3 runs 13 residues. V dropped 2 bases and J dropped 7 bases, with 12 bases sitting between them. CDR1 and CDR2 from the germline V gene are SGHTA and FQGNSA. CDR3 bases: TGTGCCAGCAGCTTAACAGGGTCGGGAGAGCAGTACTTC. Translating gives CASSLTGSGEQYF.

The rearrangement uses TRBV4-1 and TRBJ2-1; 10 bases are shared with TRBD2. The CDR3 sequence is 16 residues long. After removal of 4 bases from V and 6 bases from J, the junction contained 9 bases not matched to a gene. CDR1 and CDR2 (germline): MGHRA, YSYEKL. CDR3 protein: CASSPLAGGRSNEQFF. Written as DNA, the CDR3 is TGCGCCAGCAGCCCCTTAGCGGGGGGAAGGAGCAATGAGCAGTTCTTC.

This clonotype was counted ten times or more. J is TRBJ2-3 and V is TRBV7-2, with D hard to call. CDR1 and CDR2 from the germline V gene are SGHTA and FQGNSA. V shed 5 bases and J shed 2 bases, with 11 bases lying between them. The CDR3 contains 14 residues. The CDR3 DNA follows: TGTGCCAGCAGCCCTGGGTCACACACAGATACGCAGTATTTT. Its protein is CASSPGSHTDTQYF.

The V call is TRBV7-2, the J call TRBJ2-2; D ambiguous. CDR3 size: 14 residues. The germline gives CDR1 SGHTA, CDR2 FQGNSA. V lost 5 bases to trimming and J lost 8 bases, with 15 bases between them. CDR3 nucleotides: TGTGCCAGCAGCCACCTTGGCCTTGGTGGGGAGCTGTTTTTT. Translating it yields CASSHLGLGGELFF.